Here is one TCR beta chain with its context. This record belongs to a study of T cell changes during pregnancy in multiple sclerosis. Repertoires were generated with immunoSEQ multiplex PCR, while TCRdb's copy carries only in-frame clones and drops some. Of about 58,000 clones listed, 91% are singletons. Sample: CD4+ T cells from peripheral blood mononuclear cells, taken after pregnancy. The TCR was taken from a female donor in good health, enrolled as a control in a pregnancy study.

The CDR3 loop reads CASNLGGVQGPPGEKLFF. DNA of the CDR3: TGCGCCAGCAATTTAGGGGGGGTACAGGGACCTCCCGGGGAAAAACTGTTTTTT. The chain uses TRBV5-1 and TRBJ1-4, with D possibly TRBD1 on 6 matching bases. This CDR3 is built from 18 residues. The V gene's germline CDR1 is SGHRS and CDR2 YFSETQ. V was pared by 6 bases and J by 8 bases, with 29 bases between.